This T cell receptor (beta chain) appears in the sequencing data of a study of blood T cell repertoires in COVID-19. Across the study: Spain, Italy and the United States supplied samples that represented acute and convalescent COVID-19. PBMCs, B-cell-depleted T cells, or T cells were the source of the cDNA or gDNA that made up the material.

Authors' data handling: Reference gene primer amplification gave nucleated cell count estimates. Assay used: immunoSEQ multiplex PCR; TCRdb lists only in-frame clones, some missing. Clone size and the V and J calls come from that table; the DNA yielded D and trimming. This sample has some 180,000 clones, with roughly 85% found just once. V was clipped by 5 bases and J by 6 bases, with 11 bases between them. The CDR3 spans 12 residues. The germline V gene encodes CDR1 MNHEY and CDR2 SMNVEV (reference sequence). This clone has a single count. The V gene is TRBV27, the J gene TRBJ2-7; maybe TRBD1 (6 bases). The sequence was obtained from a woman aged 60 to 75 with acute or convalescent COVID-19. Sequenced: peripheral blood. CDR3 sequence: CASSSIGGEQYF. CDR3 nucleotide sequence: TGTGCCAGCAGTAGTATAGGGGGCGAGCAGTACTTC.